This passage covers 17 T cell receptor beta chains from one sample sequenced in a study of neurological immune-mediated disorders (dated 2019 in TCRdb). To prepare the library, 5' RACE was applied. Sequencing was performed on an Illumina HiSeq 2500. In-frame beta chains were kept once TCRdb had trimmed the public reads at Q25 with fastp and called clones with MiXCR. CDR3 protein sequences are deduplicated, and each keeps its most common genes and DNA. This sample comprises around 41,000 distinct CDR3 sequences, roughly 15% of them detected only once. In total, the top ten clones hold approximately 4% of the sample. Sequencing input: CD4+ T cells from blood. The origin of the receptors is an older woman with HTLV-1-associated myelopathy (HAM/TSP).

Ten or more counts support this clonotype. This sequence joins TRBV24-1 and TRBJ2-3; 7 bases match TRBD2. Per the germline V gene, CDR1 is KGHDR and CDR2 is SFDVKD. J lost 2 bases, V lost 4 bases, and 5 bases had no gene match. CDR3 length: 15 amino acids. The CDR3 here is CATSDKGTITDTQYF. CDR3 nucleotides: TGTGCCACCAGTGACAAGGGGACTATCACAGATACGCAGTATTTT.

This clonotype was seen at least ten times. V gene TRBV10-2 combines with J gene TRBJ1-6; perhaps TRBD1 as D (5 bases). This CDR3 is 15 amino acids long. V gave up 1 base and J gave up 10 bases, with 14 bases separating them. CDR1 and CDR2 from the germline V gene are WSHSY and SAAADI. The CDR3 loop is CASSELGQGSSPLHF. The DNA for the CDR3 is TGCGCCAGCAGTGAGTTAGGGCAGGGAAGCTCACCCCTCCACTTT.

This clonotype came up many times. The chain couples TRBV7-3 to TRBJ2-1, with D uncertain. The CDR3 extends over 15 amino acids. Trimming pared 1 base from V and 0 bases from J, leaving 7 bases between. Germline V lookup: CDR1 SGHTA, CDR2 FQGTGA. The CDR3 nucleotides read TGTGCCAGCAGCTTAAATAGGAACTCCTACAATGAGCAGTTCTTC. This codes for CASSLNRNSYNEQFF.

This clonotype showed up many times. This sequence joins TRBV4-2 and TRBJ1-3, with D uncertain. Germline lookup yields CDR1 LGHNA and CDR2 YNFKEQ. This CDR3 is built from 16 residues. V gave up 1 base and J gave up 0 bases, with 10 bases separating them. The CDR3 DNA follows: TGTGCCAGCAGCCAAGCACGCAGATTCTCTGGAAACACCATATATTTT. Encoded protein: CASSQARRFSGNTIYF.

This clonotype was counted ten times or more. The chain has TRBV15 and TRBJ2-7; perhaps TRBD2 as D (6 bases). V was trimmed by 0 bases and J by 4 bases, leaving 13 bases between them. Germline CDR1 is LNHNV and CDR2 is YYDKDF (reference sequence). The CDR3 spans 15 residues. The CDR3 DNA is TGTGCCACCAGCAGAGATCGGGGTAGCGGATACGAGCAGTACTTC. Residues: CATSRDRGSGYEQYF.

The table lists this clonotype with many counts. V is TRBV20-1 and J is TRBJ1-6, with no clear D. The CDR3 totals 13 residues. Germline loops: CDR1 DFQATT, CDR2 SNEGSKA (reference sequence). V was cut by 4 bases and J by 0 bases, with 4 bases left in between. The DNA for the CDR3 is TGCAGTGCTAAGAGCTCCTATAATTCACCCCTCCACTTT. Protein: CSAKSSYNSPLHF.

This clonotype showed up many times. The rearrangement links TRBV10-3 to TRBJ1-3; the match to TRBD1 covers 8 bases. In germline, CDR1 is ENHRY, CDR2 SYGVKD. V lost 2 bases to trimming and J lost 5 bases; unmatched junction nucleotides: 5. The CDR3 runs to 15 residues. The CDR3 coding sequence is TGTGCCATCAGTGAGGACAGGGGTCGCAGAAACACCATATATTTT. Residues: CAISEDRGRRNTIYF.

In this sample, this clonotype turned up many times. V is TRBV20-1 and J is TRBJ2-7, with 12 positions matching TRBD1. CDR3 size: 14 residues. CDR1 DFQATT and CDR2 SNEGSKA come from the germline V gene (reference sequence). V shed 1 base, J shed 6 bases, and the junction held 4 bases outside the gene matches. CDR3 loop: CSARAGQGAGEQYF. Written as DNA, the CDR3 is TGCAGTGCTAGAGCGGGACAGGGGGCAGGCGAGCAGTACTTC.

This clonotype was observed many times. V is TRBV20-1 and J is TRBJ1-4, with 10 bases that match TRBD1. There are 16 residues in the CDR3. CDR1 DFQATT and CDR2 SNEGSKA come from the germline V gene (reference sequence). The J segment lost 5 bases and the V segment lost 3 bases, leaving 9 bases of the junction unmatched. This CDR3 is CSARTGTGVRNEKLFF. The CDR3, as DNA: TGCAGTGCTAGGACCGGGACAGGGGTTCGGAATGAAAAACTGTTTTTT.

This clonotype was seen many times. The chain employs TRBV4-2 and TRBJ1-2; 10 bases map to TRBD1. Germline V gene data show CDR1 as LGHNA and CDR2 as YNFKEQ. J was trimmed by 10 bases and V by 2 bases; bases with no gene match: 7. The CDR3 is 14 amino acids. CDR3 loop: CASSQPGQGVVYTF. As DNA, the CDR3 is TGTGCCAGCAGCCAACCCGGACAGGGGGTAGTCTACACCTTC.

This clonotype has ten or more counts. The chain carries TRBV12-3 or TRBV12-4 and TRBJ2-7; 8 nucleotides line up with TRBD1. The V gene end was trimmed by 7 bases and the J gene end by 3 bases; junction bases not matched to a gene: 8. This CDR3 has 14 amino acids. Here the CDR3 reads CASTSTGVGYEQYF. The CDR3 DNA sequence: TGTGCCAGCACCTCGACAGGGGTTGGCTACGAGCAGTACTTC.

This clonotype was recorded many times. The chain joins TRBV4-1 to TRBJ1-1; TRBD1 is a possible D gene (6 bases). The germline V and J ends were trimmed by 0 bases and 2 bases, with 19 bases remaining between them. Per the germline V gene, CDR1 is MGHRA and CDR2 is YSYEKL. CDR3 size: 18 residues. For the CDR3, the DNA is TGCGCCAGCAGCCAAGATGACAAGAGGGCAGGGACAAACACTGAAGCTTTCTTT. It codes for CASSQDDKRAGTNTEAFF.

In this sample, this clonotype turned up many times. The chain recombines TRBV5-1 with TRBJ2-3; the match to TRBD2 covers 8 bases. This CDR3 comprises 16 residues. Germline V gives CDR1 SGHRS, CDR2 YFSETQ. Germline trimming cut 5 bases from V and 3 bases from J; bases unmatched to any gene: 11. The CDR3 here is CASRGDPAGATDTQYF. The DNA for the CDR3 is TGCGCCAGCAGGGGGGACCCAGCGGGAGCAACAGATACGCAGTATTTT.

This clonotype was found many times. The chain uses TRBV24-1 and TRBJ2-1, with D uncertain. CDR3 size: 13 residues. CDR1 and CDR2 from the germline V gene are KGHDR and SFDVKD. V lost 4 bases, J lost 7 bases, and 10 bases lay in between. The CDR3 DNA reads TGTGCCACCAGTGAGCCCTTAAGAAATGAGCAGTTCTTC. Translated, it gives CATSEPLRNEQFF.

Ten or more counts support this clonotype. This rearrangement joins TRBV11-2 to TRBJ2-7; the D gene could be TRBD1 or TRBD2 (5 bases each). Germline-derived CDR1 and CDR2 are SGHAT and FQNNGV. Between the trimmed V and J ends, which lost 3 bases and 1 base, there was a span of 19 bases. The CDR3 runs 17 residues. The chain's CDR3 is CASSFGTGPRGSYEQYF. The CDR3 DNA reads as TGTGCCAGCAGCTTTGGGACGGGGCCTCGAGGTTCCTACGAGCAGTACTTC. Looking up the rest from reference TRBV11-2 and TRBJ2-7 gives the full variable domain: EAGVAQSPRYKIIEKRQSVAFWCNPISGHATLYWYQQILGQGPKLLIQFQNNGVVDDSQLPKDRFSAERLKGVDSTLKIQPAKLEDSAVYLCASSFGTGPRGSYEQYFGPGTRLTVT.

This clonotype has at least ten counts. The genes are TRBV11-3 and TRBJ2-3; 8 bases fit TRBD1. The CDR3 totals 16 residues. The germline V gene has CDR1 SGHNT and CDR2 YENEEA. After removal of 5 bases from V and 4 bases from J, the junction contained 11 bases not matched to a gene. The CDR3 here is CASSPSYGQGADTQYF. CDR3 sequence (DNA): TGTGCCAGCAGCCCAAGCTATGGACAGGGAGCAGATACGCAGTATTTT.

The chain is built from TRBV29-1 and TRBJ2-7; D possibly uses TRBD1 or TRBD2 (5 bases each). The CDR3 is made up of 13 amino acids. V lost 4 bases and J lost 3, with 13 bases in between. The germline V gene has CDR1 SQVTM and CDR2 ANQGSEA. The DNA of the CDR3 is TGCAGCGTTGGGTCGGGGCAAGGCTACGAGCAGTACTTC. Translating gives CSVGSGQGYEQYF.